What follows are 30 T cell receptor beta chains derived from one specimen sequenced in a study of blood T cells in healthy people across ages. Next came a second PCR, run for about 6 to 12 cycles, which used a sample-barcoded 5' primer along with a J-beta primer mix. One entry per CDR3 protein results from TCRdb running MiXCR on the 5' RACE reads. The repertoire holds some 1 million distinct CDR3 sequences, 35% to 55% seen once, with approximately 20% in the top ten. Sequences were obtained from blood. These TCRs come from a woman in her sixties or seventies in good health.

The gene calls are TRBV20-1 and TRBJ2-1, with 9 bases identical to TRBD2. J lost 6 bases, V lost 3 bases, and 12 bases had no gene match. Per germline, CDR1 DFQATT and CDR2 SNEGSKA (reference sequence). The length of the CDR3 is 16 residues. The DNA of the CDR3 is TGCAGTGCTAGGGGTTCGGCAGCGGGAGGACCCAATGAGCAGTTCTTC. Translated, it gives CSARGSAAGGPNEQFF.

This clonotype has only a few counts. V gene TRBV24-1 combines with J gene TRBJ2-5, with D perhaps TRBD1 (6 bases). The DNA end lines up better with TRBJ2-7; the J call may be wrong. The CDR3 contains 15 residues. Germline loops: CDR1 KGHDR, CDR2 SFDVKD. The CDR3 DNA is TGTGCCACCAGTGAGCCTACAGGGACGCACTACGAGCAGTACTTC. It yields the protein CATSEPTGTHYEQYF.

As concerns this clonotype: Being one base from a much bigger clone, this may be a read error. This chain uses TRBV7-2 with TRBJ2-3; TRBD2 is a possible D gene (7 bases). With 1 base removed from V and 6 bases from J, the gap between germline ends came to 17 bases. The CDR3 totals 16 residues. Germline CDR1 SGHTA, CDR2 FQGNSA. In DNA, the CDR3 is TGTGCCAGCAGCTTAGTGAATGGGGGGGCAGGGGATACGCAGTATTTT. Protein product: CASSLVNGGAGDTQYF.

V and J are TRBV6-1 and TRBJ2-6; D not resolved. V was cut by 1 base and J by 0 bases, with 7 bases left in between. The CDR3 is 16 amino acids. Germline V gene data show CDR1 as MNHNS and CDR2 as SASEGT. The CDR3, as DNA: TGTGCCAGCAGTGAAGTACCGTTCTCTGGGGCCAACGTCCTGACTTTC. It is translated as CASSEVPFSGANVLTF.

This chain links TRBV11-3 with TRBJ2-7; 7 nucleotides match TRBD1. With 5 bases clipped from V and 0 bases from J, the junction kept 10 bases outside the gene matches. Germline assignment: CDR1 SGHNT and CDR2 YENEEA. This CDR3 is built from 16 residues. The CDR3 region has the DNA TGTGCCAGCAGCCACAAGGACAGGCTTAGCTCCTACGAGCAGTACTTC. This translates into CASSHKDRLSSYEQYF.

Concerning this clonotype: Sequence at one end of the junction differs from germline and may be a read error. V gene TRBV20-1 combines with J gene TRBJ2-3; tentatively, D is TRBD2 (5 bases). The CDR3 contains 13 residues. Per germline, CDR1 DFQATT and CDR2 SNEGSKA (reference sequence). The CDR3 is CGASRITTYTQYF. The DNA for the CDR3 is TGCGGTGCTAGCCGGATCACTACTTATACGCAGTATTTT.

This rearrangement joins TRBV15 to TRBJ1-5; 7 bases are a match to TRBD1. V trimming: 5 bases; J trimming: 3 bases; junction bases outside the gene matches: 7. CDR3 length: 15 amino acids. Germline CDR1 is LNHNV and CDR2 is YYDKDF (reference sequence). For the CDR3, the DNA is TGTGCCACCAGCCCGACAGGGAGAGACAATCAGCCCCAGCATTTT. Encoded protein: CATSPTGRDNQPQHF.

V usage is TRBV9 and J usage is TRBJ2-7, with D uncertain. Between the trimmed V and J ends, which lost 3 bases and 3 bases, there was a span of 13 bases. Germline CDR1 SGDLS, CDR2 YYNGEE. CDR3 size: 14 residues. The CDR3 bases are TGTGCCAGCAGCGAGTCCCCTGGTATCTACGAGCAGTACTTC. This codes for CASSESPGIYEQYF.

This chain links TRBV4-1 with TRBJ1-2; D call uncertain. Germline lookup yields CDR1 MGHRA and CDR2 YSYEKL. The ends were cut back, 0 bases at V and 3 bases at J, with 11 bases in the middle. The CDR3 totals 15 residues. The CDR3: CASSQDPQLHYGYTF. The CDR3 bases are TGCGCCAGCAGCCAAGATCCGCAGCTACACTATGGCTACACCTTC.

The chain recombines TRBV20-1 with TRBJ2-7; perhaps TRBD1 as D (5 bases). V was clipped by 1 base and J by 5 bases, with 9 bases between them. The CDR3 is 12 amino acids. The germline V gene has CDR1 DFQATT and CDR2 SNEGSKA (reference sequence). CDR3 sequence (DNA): TGCAGTGCTAGAGTAGGGGTCGACGAGCAGTACTTC. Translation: CSARVGVDEQYF.

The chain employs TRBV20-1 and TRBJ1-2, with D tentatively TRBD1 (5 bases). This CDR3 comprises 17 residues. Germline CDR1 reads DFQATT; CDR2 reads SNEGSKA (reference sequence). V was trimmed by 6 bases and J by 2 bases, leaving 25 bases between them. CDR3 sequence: CSATKAWGDDRNYGYTF. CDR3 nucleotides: TGCAGTGCCACAAAGGCCTGGGGGGACGACAGAAACTATGGCTACACCTTC.

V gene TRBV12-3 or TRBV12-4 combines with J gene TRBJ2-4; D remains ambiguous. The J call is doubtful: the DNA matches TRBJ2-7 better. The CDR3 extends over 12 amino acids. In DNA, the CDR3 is TGTGCCAGCAGTTTAGCGCTAACCGAGCAGTACTTC. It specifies CASSLALTEQYF.

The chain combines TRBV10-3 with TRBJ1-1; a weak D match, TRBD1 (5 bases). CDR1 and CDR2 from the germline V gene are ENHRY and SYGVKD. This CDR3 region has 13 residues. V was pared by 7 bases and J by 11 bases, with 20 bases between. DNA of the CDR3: TGTGCCATCAATGATAGCGCAGGGATGCTCGCTTTCTTT. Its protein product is CAINDSAGMLAFF.

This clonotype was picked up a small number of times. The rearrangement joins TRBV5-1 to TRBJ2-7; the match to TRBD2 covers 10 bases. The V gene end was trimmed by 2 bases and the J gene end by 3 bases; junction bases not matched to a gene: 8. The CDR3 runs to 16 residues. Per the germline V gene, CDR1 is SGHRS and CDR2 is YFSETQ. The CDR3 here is CASSFSASGGLYEQYF. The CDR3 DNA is TGCGCCAGCAGCTTTTCGGCTAGCGGGGGCCTCTACGAGCAGTACTTC. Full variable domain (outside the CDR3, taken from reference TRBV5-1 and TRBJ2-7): KAGVTQTPRYLIKTRGQQVTLSCSPISGHRSVSWYQQTPGQGLQFLFEYFSETQRNKGNFPGRFSGRQFSNSRSEMNVSTLELGDSALYLCASSFSASGGLYEQYFGPGTRLTVT.

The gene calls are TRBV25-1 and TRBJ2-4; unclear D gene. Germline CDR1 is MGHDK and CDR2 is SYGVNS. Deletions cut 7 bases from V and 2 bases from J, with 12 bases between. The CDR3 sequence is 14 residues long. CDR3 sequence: CASTPSGSKNIQYF. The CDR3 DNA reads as TGTGCCAGCACCCCTTCGGGTTCCAAAAACATTCAGTACTTC.

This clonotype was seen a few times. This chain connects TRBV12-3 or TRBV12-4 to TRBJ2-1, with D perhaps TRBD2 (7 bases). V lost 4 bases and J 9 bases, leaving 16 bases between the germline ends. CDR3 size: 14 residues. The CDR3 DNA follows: TGTGCCAGCAGTTCTTACGTCCGGGGGGCTGAGCAGTTCTTC. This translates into CASSSYVRGAEQFF.

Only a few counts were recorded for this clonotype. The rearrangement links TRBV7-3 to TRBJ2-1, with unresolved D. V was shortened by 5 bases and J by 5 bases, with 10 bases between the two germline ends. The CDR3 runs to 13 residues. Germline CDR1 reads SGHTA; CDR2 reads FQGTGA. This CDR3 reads CASSPAPNNEQFF. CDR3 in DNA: TGTGCCAGCAGCCCCGCCCCAAACAATGAGCAGTTCTTC.

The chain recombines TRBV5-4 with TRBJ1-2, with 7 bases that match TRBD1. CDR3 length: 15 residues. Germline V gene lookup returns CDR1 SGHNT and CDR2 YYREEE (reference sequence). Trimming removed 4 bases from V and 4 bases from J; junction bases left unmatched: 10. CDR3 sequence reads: CASSPQGRQFYGYTF. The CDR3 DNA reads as TGTGCCAGCAGCCCACAGGGGAGACAATTCTATGGCTACACCTTC.

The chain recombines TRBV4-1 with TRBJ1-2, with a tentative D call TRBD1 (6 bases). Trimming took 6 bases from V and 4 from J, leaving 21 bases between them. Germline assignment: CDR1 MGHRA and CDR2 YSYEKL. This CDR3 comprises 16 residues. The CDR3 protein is CASRLTQTGAGYGYTF. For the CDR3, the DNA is TGCGCCAGCAGGCTTACCCAAACGGGGGCGGGCTATGGCTACACCTTC.

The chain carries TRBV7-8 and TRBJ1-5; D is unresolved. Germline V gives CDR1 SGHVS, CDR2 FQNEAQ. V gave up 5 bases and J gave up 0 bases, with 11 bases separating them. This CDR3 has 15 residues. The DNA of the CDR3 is TGTGCCAGCAGCCCTCCCCGAGGTAGCAATCAGCCCCAGCATTTT. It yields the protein CASSPPRGSNQPQHF.

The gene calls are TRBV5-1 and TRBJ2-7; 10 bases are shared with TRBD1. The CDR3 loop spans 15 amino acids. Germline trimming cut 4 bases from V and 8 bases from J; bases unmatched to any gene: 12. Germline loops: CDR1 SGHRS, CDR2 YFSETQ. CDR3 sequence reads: CASSPGTGELMKQYF. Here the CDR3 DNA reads TGCGCCAGCAGCCCCGGGACAGGGGAACTCATGAAGCAGTACTTC.

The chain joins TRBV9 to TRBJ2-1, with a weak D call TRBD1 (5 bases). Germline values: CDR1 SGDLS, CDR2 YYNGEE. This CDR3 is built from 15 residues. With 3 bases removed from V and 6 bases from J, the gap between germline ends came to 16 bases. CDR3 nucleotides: TGTGCCAGCAGCGGCACCCAGGGTATCTTCAATGAGCAGTTCTTC. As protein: CASSGTQGIFNEQFF.

The CDR3 nucleotides are TGTGCCAGCAGTGAAGGACAGGGTCGGGAGACCCAGTACTTC. The encoded protein is CASSEGQGRETQYF. V is TRBV2 and J is TRBJ2-5, with 7 nucleotides matching TRBD1. CDR3 length: 14 amino acids. The germline gives CDR1 SNHLY, CDR2 FYNNEI. Germline trimming cut 1 base from V and 5 bases from J; bases unmatched to any gene: 4.

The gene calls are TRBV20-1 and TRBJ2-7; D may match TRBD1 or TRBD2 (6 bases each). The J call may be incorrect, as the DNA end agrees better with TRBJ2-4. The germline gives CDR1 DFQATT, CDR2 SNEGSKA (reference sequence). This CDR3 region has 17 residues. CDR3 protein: CSARVVRGGVGENIQYF. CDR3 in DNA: TGCAGTGCTAGAGTCGTCAGGGGAGGAGTAGGCGAAAACATTCAGTACTTC.

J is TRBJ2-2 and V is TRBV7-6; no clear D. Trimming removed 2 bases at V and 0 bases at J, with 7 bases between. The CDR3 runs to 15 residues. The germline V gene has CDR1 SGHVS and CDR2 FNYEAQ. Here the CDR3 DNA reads TGTGCCAGCAGCTTATCCAGTGCGAACACCGGGGAGCTGTTTTTT. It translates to CASSLSSANTGELFF.

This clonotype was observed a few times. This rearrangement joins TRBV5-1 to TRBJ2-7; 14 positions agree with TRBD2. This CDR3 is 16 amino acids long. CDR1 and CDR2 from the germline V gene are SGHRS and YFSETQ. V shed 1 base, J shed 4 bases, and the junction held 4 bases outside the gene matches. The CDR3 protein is CASSLSTSGRAYEQYF. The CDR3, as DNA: TGCGCCAGCAGCTTGTCGACTAGCGGGAGGGCTTACGAGCAGTACTTC.

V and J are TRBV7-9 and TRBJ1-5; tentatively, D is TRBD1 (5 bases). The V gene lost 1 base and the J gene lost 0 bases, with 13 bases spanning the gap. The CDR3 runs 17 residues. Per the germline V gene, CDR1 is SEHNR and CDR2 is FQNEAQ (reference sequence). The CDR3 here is CASSLGGVWNSNQPQHF. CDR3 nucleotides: TGTGCCAGCAGCTTAGGAGGGGTCTGGAATAGCAATCAGCCCCAGCATTTT.

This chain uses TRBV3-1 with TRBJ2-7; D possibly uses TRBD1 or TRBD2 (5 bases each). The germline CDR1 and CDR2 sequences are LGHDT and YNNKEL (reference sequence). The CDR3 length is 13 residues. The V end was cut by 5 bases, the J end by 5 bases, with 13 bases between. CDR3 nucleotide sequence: TGTGCCAGCAGCAAACTGGGGACGGACGAGCAGTACTTC. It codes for CASSKLGTDEQYF.

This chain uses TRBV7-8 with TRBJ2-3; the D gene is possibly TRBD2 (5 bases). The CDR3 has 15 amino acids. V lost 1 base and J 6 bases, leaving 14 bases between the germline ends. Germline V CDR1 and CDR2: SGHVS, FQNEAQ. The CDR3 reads CASSLVFAPGDTQYF. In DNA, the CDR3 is TGTGCCAGCAGCTTAGTTTTTGCCCCGGGGGATACGCAGTATTTT.

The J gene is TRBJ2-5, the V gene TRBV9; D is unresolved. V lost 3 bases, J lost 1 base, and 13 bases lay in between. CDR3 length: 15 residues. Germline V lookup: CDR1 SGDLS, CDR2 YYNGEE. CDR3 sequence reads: CASSDTPEPQETQYF. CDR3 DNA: TGTGCCAGCAGCGACACCCCGGAGCCCCAAGAGACCCAGTACTTC.